This record looks at one TCR beta chain sequence and its context. As yet, its antigen is unknown. The data were obtained in a study of T cell repertoires in cytomegalovirus infection. Study-wide context: Public TCR beta signatures marked donors with CMV infection and the matching HLA.

TCRdb passed the reads through MiXCR, listing each CDR3 protein once. The table includes roughly 500,000 distinct CDR3 sequences, around 30% detected once. V was clipped by 7 bases and J by 7 bases, with 28 bases between them. The germline V gene has CDR1 MNHEY and CDR2 SVGAGI. There are 17 residues in the CDR3. Regarding the study as a whole: The cumulative frequency of public TCR beta families identified carriers of CMV plus the relevant HLA.

This specimen was cultured PBMCs, taken from culture after CMV antigen stimulation. The chain links TRBV6-5 to TRBJ2-5; D possibly uses TRBD1 or TRBD2 (5 bases each). This sequence originates from a human donor in good health (CMV status not recorded). Some clones in this sample may be carry-over from other donors' samples. The CDR3 is CASNGWEPGPGMMTQYF. CDR3 DNA sequence: TGTGCCAGCAACGGGTGGGAGCCGGGACCGGGGATGATGACCCAGTACTTC.